This T cell receptor beta chain was captured in a study of T cells expressing NK-cell markers. Broader study findings: 1.0-7.0% of CD8+ T cells in about six donors belonged to dominant NKG2C+ clonotypes.

Regarding this clonotype: What it binds is not known.

The CDR3 covers 15 residues. Germline V gene sequence: CDR1 SGHTS, CDR2 YDEGEE. TCRdb re-analyzed the 5' RACE reads; it lists each CDR3 protein once, without DNA. This table holds under 200,000 distinct CDR3 sequences. The chain recombines TRBV5-8 with TRBJ1-5; TCRdb indicates TRBD1, and absent DNA this call remains unverified. The sample was blood T cells: a sorted CD56 or NKG2C T cell subset, CD4+ or CD8+ T cells, or bulk PBMC T cells (not recorded which). The receptor was derived from a woman aged 18 to 75 in good health. The CDR3 loop reads CASDRWSQSNQPQHF.